This TCR beta chain was sequenced during a study of cytomegalovirus exposure and HLA in healthy donors. Whole-study context: In an earlier analysis, 117 million unique TCR beta sequences were found from 150 million to 200 million T cells.

CDR1 MNHNS and CDR2 SASEGT come from the germline V gene. The trim removed 6 bases at V and 4 bases at J, leaving 5 bases unmatched. The CDR3 is made up of 15 amino acids. Study-level results: Sequencing depth roughly uniform across donors was assumed in presence/absence analyses. Reports credit the classifier with highly specific, highly sensitive diagnosis of cytomegalovirus status.

Use of 60 Vbeta and 13 Jbeta primers characterized the PCR. Original handling: Approximately 87 million unique TCR beta chains, roughly 11 million shared, were counted in a later analysis. The protocol was immunoSEQ multiplex PCR, while the TCRdb copy is restricted to in-frame clones and leaves out a portion. V and J calls and clone size come straight from that table; D and trimming were deduced from the DNA. Its table lists tens of thousands of clones. In regard to this clone: What it binds is unknown.

V and J are TRBV6-1 and TRBJ2-2; TRBD2 aligns across 10 bases. The sample consisted of PBMCs. This TCR was recovered from a woman aged 60-75 years in good health and CMV-seronegative. CDR3 DNA: TGTGCCAGCAGGTCTAGCGGGAGAATCACCGGGGAGCTGTTTTTT. It yields the protein CASRSSGRITGELFF.